The clone carrying this TCR beta chain has only a few counts. As yet, its antigen is unknown. TCRdb called the 5' RACE reads again in MiXCR, with one record for every CDR3 protein. The data show 200,000 to 250,000 distinct CDR3 sequences, over 5.5% seen once. The data stem from a study of identical twins. Study-level results: Out-of-frame alpha sequences shared by twins showed excess low generation probability.

The CDR3 is 14 amino acids. V lost 0 bases, J lost 3 bases, and 9 bases lay in between. Looked up from germline, CDR1 is MNHNS and CDR2 is SASEGT. The sample also formed part of further work on T cells expressing NK-cell markers. According to that study: CD3+CD56+NKG2C+, CD3+CD56+NKG2C- and CD3+CD56-NKG2C+ T cells, once sorted, supplied the TCR beta repertoires.

The sequence was collected from a woman under 30 in good health. The sample taken for sequencing was CD8+ T cells sorted from blood. This chain connects TRBV6-1 to TRBJ2-7; D remains unclear. The CDR3 DNA reads TGTGCCAGCAGTGAAGCGCTTCGCAGCTACGAGCAGTACTTC. Its protein product is CASSEALRSYEQYF.